The rows below give T cell receptor beta chains drawn from one sample of a study of blood T cell repertoires in COVID-19. Assay: immunoSEQ multiplex PCR; the TCRdb copy retains only in-frame clones and omits some. Of a few hundred thousand clones listed, 70% to 90% are singletons. The sequencing sample was made of PBMCs or T cells enriched from blood (not recorded which). The receptors were gathered from a woman between 18 and 29 years old who had been exposed to COVID-19. CDR3s include the opening cysteine and the closing phenylalanine or tryptophan. Each record gives: V gene, D gene, J gene, clone size, CDR3 DNA, CDR3 protein. The D gene is left open where the match is weak. Only some rows state a clone size, as once, few, many or a class for expanded clones.

v_gene: TRBV5-4; d_gene: .; j_gene: TRBJ2-7; abundance: .; CDR3nt: TGTGCCAGCAGCTTCAGAGGTTCTTACGAGCAGTACTTC; CDR3aa: CASSFRGSYEQYF
v_gene: TRBV10-3; d_gene: .; j_gene: TRBJ1-1; abundance: .; CDR3nt: TGTGCCATCAGTGCTTCGACAGGCTATGAAGCTTTCTTT; CDR3aa: CAISASTGYEAFF
v_gene: TRBV19; d_gene: .; j_gene: TRBJ1-3; abundance: few; CDR3nt: TGTGCCTCTCGGAGAAGGGACACTGGAAACACCATATATTTT; CDR3aa: CASRRRDTGNTIYF
v_gene: TRBV28; d_gene: TRBD1; j_gene: TRBJ2-7; abundance: .; CDR3nt: TGTGCCAGCAGTCCTAACCGACAGGGGGACACCTACGAGCAGTACTTC; CDR3aa: CASSPNRQGDTYEQYF
v_gene: TRBV4-1; d_gene: TRBD2; j_gene: TRBJ2-7; abundance: few; CDR3nt: TGCGCCAGCAGCCAAGGACTAGCGGGAGGCGAGCAGTACTTC; CDR3aa: CASSQGLAGGEQYF
v_gene: TRBV5-1; d_gene: .; j_gene: TRBJ2-7; abundance: .; CDR3nt: TGCGCCAGCAGCTTGGGCCAGGGTGTTCGCGAGCAGTACTTC; CDR3aa: CASSLGQGVREQYF
v_gene: TRBV7-6; d_gene: .; j_gene: TRBJ2-7; abundance: .; CDR3nt: TGTGCCAGCAGCTTAACCCTCCAGGGACACTTCTCCTACGAGCAGTACTTC; CDR3aa: CASSLTLQGHFSYEQYF
v_gene: TRBV28; d_gene: .; j_gene: TRBJ2-3; abundance: .; CDR3nt: TGTGCCAGCAGCCTAAGGGGTGTTAGCACAGATACGCAGTATTTT; CDR3aa: CASSLRGVSTDTQYF
v_gene: TRBV7-2; d_gene: TRBD2; j_gene: TRBJ2-5; abundance: .; CDR3nt: TGTGCCAGCAGCTCACCCAGCGGGAGGGCCGAAAGGACCCAGTACTTC; CDR3aa: CASSSPSGRAERTQYF
v_gene: TRBV27; d_gene: TRBD1; j_gene: TRBJ2-1; abundance: .; CDR3nt: TGTGCCAGCAGTTTCGACTTTTCGGACAGGGGCCCTTTATTGGAGCAGTTCTTC; CDR3aa: CASSFDFSDRGPLLEQFF
v_gene: TRBV18; d_gene: TRBD2; j_gene: TRBJ2-5; abundance: .; CDR3nt: TGTGCCAGCTCACCACAAAATACCGGGACTAGCGGGAGAGAGACCCAGTACTTC; CDR3aa: CASSPQNTGTSGRETQYF
v_gene: TRBV6-5; d_gene: TRBD1; j_gene: TRBJ1-5; abundance: .; CDR3nt: TGTGCCAGCAGCCAATCAGGGGGCTATCAGCCCCAGCATTTT; CDR3aa: CASSQSGGYQPQHF
v_gene: TRBV7-2; d_gene: TRBD2; j_gene: TRBJ2-1; abundance: .; CDR3nt: TGTGCCAGCAGCTTAGTGCCACTAGCGGGGGGTAGCTCCTACAATGAGCAGTTCTTC; CDR3aa: CASSLVPLAGGSSYNEQFF
v_gene: TRBV18; d_gene: .; j_gene: TRBJ2-7; abundance: once; CDR3nt: TGTGCCAGCTCCCTCCTAACGGTTGATATTCTAACCTACGAGCAGTACTTC; CDR3aa: CASSLLTVDILTYEQYF
v_gene: TRBV21-1; d_gene: .; j_gene: TRBJ1-1; abundance: once; CDR3nt: TGTGCCAGCAGCAGGGGGGGGAGATACGGGAACATCTTT; CDR3aa: CASSRGGRYGNIF
v_gene: TRBV2; d_gene: TRBD1; j_gene: TRBJ1-6; abundance: .; CDR3nt: TGTGCCAGCAGGAAGGGGACAGGAGGGGGGTCACCCCTCCACTTT; CDR3aa: CASRKGTGGGSPLHF
v_gene: TRBV2; d_gene: .; j_gene: TRBJ1-5; abundance: .; CDR3nt: TGTGCCAGCAGGAAGGGGGGGGCGAGCAATCAGCCCCAGCATTTT; CDR3aa: CASRKGGASNQPQHF
v_gene: TRBV6-4; d_gene: TRBD1; j_gene: TRBJ1-1; abundance: .; CDR3nt: TGTGCCAGCAGTAGGGACAGGATGAACACTGAAGCTTTCTTT; CDR3aa: CASSRDRMNTEAFF